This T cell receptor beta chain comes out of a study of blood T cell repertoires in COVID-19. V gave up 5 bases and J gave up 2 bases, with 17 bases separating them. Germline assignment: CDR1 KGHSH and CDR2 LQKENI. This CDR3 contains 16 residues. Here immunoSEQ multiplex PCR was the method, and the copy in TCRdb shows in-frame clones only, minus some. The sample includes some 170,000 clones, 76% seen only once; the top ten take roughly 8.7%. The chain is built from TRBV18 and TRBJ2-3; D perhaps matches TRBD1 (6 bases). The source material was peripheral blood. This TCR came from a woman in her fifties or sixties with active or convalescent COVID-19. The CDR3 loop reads CASSRGHNGPTDTQYF. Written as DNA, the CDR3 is TGTGCCAGCTCAAGGGGACACAACGGTCCCACAGATACGCAGTATTTT.